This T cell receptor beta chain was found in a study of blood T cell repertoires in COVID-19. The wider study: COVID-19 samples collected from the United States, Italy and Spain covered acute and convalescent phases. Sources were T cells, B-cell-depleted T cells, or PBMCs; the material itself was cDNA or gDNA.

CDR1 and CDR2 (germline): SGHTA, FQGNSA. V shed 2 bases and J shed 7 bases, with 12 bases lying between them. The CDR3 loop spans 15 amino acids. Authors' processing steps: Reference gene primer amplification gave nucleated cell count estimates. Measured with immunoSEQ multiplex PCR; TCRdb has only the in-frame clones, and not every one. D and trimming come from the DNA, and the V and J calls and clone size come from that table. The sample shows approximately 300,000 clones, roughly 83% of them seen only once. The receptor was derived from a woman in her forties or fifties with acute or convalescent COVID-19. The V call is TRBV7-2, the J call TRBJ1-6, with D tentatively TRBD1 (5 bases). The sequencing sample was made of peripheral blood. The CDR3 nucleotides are TGTGCCAGCAGCTTAAGGGCAGGGTGGAATTCACCCCTCCACTTT. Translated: CASSLRAGWNSPLHF. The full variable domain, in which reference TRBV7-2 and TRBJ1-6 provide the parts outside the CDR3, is GAGVSQSPSNKVTEKGKDVELRCDPISGHTALYWYRQSLGQGLEFLIYFQGNSAPDKSGLPSDRFSAERTGGSVSTLTIQRTQQEDSAVYLCASSLRAGWNSPLHFGNGTRLTVT.